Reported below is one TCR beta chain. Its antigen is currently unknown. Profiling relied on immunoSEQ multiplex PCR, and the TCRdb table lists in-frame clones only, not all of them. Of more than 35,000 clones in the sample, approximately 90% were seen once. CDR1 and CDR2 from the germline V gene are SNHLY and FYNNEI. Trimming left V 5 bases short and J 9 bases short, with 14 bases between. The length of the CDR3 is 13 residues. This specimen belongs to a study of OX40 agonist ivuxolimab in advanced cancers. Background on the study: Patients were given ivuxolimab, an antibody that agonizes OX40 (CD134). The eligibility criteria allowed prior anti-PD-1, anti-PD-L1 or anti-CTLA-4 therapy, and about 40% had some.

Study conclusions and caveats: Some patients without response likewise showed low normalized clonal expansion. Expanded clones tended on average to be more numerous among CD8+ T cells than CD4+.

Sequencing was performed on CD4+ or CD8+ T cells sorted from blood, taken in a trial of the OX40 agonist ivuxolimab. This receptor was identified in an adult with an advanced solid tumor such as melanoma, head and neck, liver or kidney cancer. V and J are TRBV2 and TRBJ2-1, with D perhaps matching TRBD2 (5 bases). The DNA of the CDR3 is TGTGCCAGCAGTTCCAGTCGGGGTCGTGAGCAGTTCTTC. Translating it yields CASSSSRGREQFF. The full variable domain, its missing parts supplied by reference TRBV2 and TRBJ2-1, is EPEVTQTPSHQVTQMGQEVILRCVPISNHLYFYWYRQILGQKVEFLVSFYNNEISEKSEIFDDQFSVERPDGSNFTLKIRSTKLEDSAMYFCASSSSRGREQFFGPGTRLTVL.